This TCR beta chain was retrieved from a study of CXCR3-negative and CXCR3-positive naive CD8 T cells. The CDR3 loop spans 11 amino acids. Germline-derived CDR1 and CDR2 are WNHNN and SYGVQD (reference sequence). The method, 5' RACE with UMI labels, was used to prepare the TRB cDNA libraries. TCRdb re-called the 5' RACE reads; every CDR3 protein appears as one record, without DNA. Recorded for this sample: over 70,000 distinct CDR3 sequences. With more than 250,000 cells each, the CD8+ T cell subsets were individually sorted in triplicate. The chain uses TRBV10-1 and TRBJ1-1. Sequenced sample: naive CXCR3- CD8+ T cells from blood. The subset was: CD45RO-CCR7+CD27+CD95- naive CD8+ T cells lacking CXCR3 (TNR3-). The clonotype was recovered from a human donor in good health. Some clones in this sample may be carry-over from other donors' samples. The CDR3 region is CASSVGIEAFF.